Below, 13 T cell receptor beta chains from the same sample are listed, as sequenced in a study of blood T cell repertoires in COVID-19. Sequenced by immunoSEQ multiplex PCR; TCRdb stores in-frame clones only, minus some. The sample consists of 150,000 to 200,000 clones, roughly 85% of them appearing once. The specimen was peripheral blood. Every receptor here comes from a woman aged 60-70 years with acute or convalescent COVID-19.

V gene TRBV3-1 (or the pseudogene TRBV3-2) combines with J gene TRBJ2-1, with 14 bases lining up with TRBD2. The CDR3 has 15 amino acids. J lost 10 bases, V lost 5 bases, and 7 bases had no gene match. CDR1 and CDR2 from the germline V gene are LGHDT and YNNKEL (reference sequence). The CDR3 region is CASSSTGLAGDEQFF. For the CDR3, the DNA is TGTGCCAGCAGCTCTACGGGACTAGCGGGAGACGAGCAGTTCTTC.

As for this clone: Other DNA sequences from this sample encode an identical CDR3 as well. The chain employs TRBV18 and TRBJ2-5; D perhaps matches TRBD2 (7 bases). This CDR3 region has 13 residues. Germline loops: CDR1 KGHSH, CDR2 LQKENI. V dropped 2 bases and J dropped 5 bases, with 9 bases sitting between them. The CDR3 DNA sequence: TGTGCCAGCTCACCAGGCGGGGGCGAGACCCAGTACTTC. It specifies CASSPGGGETQYF.

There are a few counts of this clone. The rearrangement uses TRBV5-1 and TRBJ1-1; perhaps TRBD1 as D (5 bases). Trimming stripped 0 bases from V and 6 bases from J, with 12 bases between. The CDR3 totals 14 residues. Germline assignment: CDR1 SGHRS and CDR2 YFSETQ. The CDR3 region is CASSLDQKGAEAFF. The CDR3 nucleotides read TGCGCCAGCAGCTTGGACCAGAAAGGGGCTGAAGCTTTCTTT.

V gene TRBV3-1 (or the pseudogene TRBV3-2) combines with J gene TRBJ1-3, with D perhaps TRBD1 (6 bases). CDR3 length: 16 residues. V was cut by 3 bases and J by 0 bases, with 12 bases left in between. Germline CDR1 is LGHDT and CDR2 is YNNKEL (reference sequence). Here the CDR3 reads CASSHGGQSSGNTIYF. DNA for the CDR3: TGTGCCAGCAGCCATGGTGGACAGAGCTCTGGAAACACCATATATTTT.

The DNA of the CDR3 is TGTGCCAGCAGCGTCGGCGTTGAGGCCTACGAGCAGTACTTC. Translated: CASSVGVEAYEQYF. The chain links TRBV9 to TRBJ2-7; D unclear. V lost 2 bases, J lost 2 bases, and 11 bases lay in between. The CDR3 length is 14 residues. Looked up from germline, CDR1 is SGDLS and CDR2 is YYNGEE. Based on the CDR3 plus reference TRBV9 and TRBJ2-7, the full variable domain is DSGVTQTPKHLITATGQRVTLRCSPRSGDLSVYWYQQSLDQGLQFLIQYYNGEERAKGNILERFSAQQFPDLHSELNLSSLELGDSALYFCASSVGVEAYEQYFGPGTRLTVT.

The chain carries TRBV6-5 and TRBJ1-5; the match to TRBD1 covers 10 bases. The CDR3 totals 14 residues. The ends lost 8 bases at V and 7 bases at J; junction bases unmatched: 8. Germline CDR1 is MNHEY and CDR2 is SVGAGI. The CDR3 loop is CASAETGGWQPQHF. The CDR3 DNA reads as TGTGCCAGCGCGGAGACAGGGGGCTGGCAGCCCCAGCATTTT.

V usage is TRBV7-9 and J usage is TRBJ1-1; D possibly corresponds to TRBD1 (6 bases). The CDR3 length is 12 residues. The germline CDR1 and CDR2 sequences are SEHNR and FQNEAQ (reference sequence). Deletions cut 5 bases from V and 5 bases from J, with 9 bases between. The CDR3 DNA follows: TGTGCCAGCAGCGAGGGGGTTACTGAAGCTTTCTTT. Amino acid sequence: CASSEGVTEAFF.

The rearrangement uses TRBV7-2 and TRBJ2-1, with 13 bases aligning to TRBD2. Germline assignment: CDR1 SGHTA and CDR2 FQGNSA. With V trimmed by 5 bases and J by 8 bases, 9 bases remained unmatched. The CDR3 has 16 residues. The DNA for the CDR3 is TGTGCCAGCAGCCCGTTCCGGACTAGCGGGAGCTATGAGCAGTTCTTC. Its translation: CASSPFRTSGSYEQFF.

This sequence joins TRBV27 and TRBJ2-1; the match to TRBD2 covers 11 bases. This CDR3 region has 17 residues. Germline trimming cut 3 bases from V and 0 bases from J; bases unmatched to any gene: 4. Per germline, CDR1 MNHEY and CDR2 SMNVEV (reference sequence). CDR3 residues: CASSFTSGRSSYNEQFF. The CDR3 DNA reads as TGTGCCAGCAGTTTCACTAGCGGGAGAAGCTCCTACAATGAGCAGTTCTTC.

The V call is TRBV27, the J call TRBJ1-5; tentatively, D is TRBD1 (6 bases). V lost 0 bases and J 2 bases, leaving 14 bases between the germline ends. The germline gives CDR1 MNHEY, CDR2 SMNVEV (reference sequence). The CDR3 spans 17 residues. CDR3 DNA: TGTGCCAGCAGTTTATCAAGCTGGGACAAAGGCAATCAGCCCCAGCATTTT. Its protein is CASSLSSWDKGNQPQHF.

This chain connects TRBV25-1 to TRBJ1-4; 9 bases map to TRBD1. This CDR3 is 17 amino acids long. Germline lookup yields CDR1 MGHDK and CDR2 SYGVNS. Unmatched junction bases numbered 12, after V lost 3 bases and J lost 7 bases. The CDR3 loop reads CASSDRDREGLREKLFF. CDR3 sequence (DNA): TGTGCCAGCAGTGATCGGGACAGGGAGGGCCTTCGTGAAAAACTGTTTTTT.

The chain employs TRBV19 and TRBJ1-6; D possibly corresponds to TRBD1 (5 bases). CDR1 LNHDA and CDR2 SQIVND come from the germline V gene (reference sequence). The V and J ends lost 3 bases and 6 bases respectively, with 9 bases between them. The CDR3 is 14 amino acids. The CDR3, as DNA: TGTGCCAGTAGTATGGGGCGGCTTAATTCACCCCTCCACTTT. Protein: CASSMGRLNSPLHF.

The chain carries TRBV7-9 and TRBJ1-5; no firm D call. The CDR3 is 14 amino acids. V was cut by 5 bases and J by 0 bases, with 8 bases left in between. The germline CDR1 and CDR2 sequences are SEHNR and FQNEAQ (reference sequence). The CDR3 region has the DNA TGTGCCAGCAGCCTCTCAGATAGCAATCAGCCCCAGCATTTT. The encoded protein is CASSLSDSNQPQHF.